A single T cell receptor beta chain is shown here with its context. No antigen is known for it. V dropped 3 bases and J dropped 7 bases, with 24 bases sitting between them. This CDR3 contains 18 residues. Per the germline V gene, CDR1 is LNHDA and CDR2 is SQIVND (reference sequence). The sample belongs to a study of cytomegalovirus exposure and HLA in healthy donors. Study-level points and caveats: TCR beta chains numbering some 160 were designated cytomegalovirus-associated.

The study ran its PCR with 60 Vbeta and 13 Jbeta primers. Data came from immunoSEQ multiplex PCR; TCRdb stores just in-frame clones and leaves some out. The table includes about 200,000 clones, 80% to 90% detected once. The clonotype was recovered from a woman under 40 in good health and CMV-seronegative. The material sequenced was PBMCs. The V and J genes are TRBV19 and TRBJ1-4, with a weak D call TRBD1 (6 bases). In DNA form, the CDR3 reads TGTGCCAGTAGTATTTTTGTTGGACAGCTTACGAACCGTGAAAAACTGTTTTTT. This encodes CASSIFVGQLTNREKLFF.